This T cell receptor (beta chain) was profiled in a study of PD-1 blockade in classical Hodgkin lymphoma. In regard to this clone: Its antigen remains unidentified.

CDR3 length: 13 amino acids. The V end lost 0 bases, the J end lost 8 bases, and 9 bases lay between the germline ends. The germline V gene has CDR1 SGHNT and CDR2 YYREEE (reference sequence). Data came from immunoSEQ multiplex PCR; TCRdb stores just in-frame clones and leaves some out. Among 20,000 to 25,000 clones listed, over 90% were seen once. The time point: newly diagnosed, previously untreated cHL patient sample. By magnetic negative selection, CD4+ T cells were purified from thawed PBMCs. PBMCs representing newly diagnosed, untreated classical Hodgkin lymphoma functioned as the comparison. Notes on the study in general: Healthy donors were reported to have higher baseline TCR diversity than newly diagnosed patients. Whatever underlies the repertoire differences (possibly disease activity or prior therapy) remains undefined.

This sequence was found in a human donor with classical Hodgkin lymphoma. The sample was CD4+ T cells from blood. V gene TRBV5-4 combines with J gene TRBJ1-5; no definite D call. In DNA, the CDR3 is TGTGCCAGCAGCTTGGACAGCAAGGAGCCCCAGCATTTT. Encoded protein: CASSLDSKEPQHF.